The next 29 T cell receptor beta chains were all read from a single sample in a study of T cell responses to AZD1222 COVID-19 vaccine. Repertoires were generated with immunoSEQ multiplex PCR, while TCRdb's copy carries only in-frame clones and drops some. The table records 45,000 to 65,000 clones, 80% of them present only once. Sequences were derived from peripheral blood, sampled 28 days after the second AZD1222 dose. The receptors were sampled from an adult who received the AZD1222 COVID-19 vaccine.

The rearrangement uses TRBV30 and TRBJ2-7, with D possibly being TRBD1 or TRBD2 (6 bases each). The V end was cut by 7 bases, the J end by 5 bases, with 12 bases between. CDR1 is GTSNPN, CDR2 SVGIG, per germline (reference sequence). CDR3 length equals 11 residues. CDR3 nucleotides: TGTGCCTCGAGGGGGGTCGACGAGCAGTACTTC. This sequence encodes CASRGVDEQYF.

This clone occurred a few times. The chain recombines TRBV6-5 with TRBJ2-3; 11 bases line up with TRBD2. The CDR3 has 14 residues. From germline, CDR1 is MNHEY and CDR2 SVGAGI. V was clipped by 10 bases and J by 1 base; unmatched bases: 4. The CDR3 loop reads CATRLAGRTDTQYF. Here the CDR3 DNA reads TGTGCCACCAGACTAGCGGGGCGCACAGATACGCAGTATTTT.

The CDR3 is CSVPTGGETQYF. For the CDR3, the DNA is TGCAGCGTCCCTACAGGGGGAGAGACCCAGTACTTC. The chain is built from TRBV29-1 and TRBJ2-5, with TRBD1 matching 8 bases. The V and J ends lost 6 bases and 4 bases, in that order; junction bases with no gene match: 4. Germline lookup yields CDR1 SQVTM and CDR2 ANQGSEA. This CDR3 contains 12 residues.

This clone appeared a single time. This rearrangement joins TRBV28 to TRBJ1-2, with D perhaps TRBD1 (6 bases). Germline V gene data show CDR1 as MDHEN and CDR2 as SYDVKM. This CDR3 spans 12 amino acids. The germline V and J ends were trimmed by 6 bases and 6 bases, with 11 bases remaining between them. This CDR3 is CASSIQGNGYTF. The CDR3, as DNA: TGTGCCAGCAGCATACAGGGAAATGGCTACACCTTC.

This clone appeared a few times. J is TRBJ1-2 and V is TRBV7-2; D is unclear. Germline assignment: CDR1 SGHTA and CDR2 FQGNSA. Trimming shortened V by 3 bases and J by 8 bases, and 16 bases separated the two germline ends. CDR3 length: 14 residues. The chain's CDR3 is CASSLAGAGIGYTF. The DNA of the CDR3 is TGTGCCAGCAGCTTGGCGGGAGCGGGAATCGGCTACACCTTC.

This chain uses TRBV3-1 (or the pseudogene TRBV3-2) with TRBJ1-4; 9 nucleotides align to TRBD1. Per the germline V gene, CDR1 is LGHDT and CDR2 is YNNKEL (reference sequence). The trim removed 0 bases at V and 7 bases at J, leaving 6 bases unmatched. The CDR3 sequence is 16 residues long. The CDR3 DNA reads TGTGCCAGCAGCCAAGATCGAGGGACAGGGAGTGAAAAACTGTTTTTT. Protein sequence: CASSQDRGTGSEKLFF.

The CDR3 is CASSRDRLGTF. The CDR3 nucleotides are TGTGCCAGCAGCCGTGACAGGCTCGGCACCTTC. The chain uses TRBV5-6 and TRBJ1-2; D possibly corresponds to TRBD1 (6 bases). Trimming removed 4 bases at V and 13 bases at J, with 14 bases between. The CDR3 has 11 residues. CDR1 and CDR2 (germline): SGHDT, YYEEEE.

This clone showed up just a few times. This chain links TRBV7-9 with TRBJ1-4; 7 bases fit TRBD1. Trimming cost V 2 bases and J 7 bases; bases outside gene matches: 7. CDR1 is SEHNR, CDR2 FQNEAQ, per germline (reference sequence). The CDR3 is 15 amino acids. CDR3 sequence: CASSLRGQGGEKLFF. CDR3 in DNA: TGTGCCAGCAGCTTAAGAGGCCAGGGGGGTGAAAAACTGTTTTTT.

The gene calls are TRBV19 and TRBJ1-3; D is unclear. Germline lookup yields CDR1 LNHDA and CDR2 SQIVND (reference sequence). The ends were cut back, 3 bases at V and 4 bases at J, with 7 bases in the middle. This CDR3 spans 13 amino acids. The CDR3 coding sequence is TGTGCCAGTAGTATGAATCCGGGAAACACCATATATTTT. Translation: CASSMNPGNTIYF.

The V gene is TRBV24-1, the J gene TRBJ2-1; TRBD1 agrees at 10 bases. Germline V CDR1 and CDR2: KGHDR, SFDVKD. With 4 bases clipped from V and 9 bases from J, the junction kept 11 bases outside the gene matches. The CDR3 is made up of 16 amino acids. CDR3 DNA sequence: TGTGCCACCAGTGACCCCGGGACAGGGGCTGGAGTTGAGCAGTTCTTC. It yields the protein CATSDPGTGAGVEQFF.

The count of this clone is one. V is TRBV7-9 and J is TRBJ1-3; D ambiguous. With 0 bases removed from V and 2 bases from J, the gap between germline ends came to 11 bases. Looked up from germline, CDR1 is SEHNR and CDR2 is FQNEAQ (reference sequence). The CDR3 spans 16 residues. This CDR3 reads CASSLAASGAGNTIYF. DNA of the CDR3: TGTGCCAGCAGCTTAGCCGCCTCAGGTGCTGGAAACACCATATATTTT. The full variable domain, its missing parts supplied by reference TRBV7-9 and TRBJ1-3, is DTGVSQNPRHKITKRGQNVTFRCDPISEHNRLYWYRQTLGQGPEFLTYFQNEAQLEKSRLLSDRFSAERPKGSFSTLEIQRTEQGDSAMYLCASSLAASGAGNTIYFGEGSWLTVV.

This clone was picked up one time. The chain recombines TRBV6-5 with TRBJ1-2; 7 positions agree with TRBD1. The CDR3 spans 13 residues. V trimming: 5 bases; J trimming: 7 bases; junction bases outside the gene matches: 7. Germline values: CDR1 MNHEY, CDR2 SVGAGI. CDR3 sequence (DNA): TGTGCCAGCAGTCCCTGGACAGGCGGTGGCTACACCTTC. Translating it yields CASSPWTGGGYTF.

The chain has TRBV29-1 and TRBJ2-2; 9 bases line up with TRBD2. The CDR3 runs 15 residues. V dropped 4 bases and J dropped 5; count of bases not matched to a gene: 8. Per the germline V gene, CDR1 is SQVTM and CDR2 is ANQGSEA. The CDR3 DNA is TGCAGCGTTGTGTCTAGCGGGGTAGGGACCGGGGAGCTGTTTTTT. Residues: CSVVSSGVGTGELFF.

In regard to this clone: The same CDR3 arises from other DNA sequences in this sample as well. The chain has TRBV28 and TRBJ1-5; 7 bases map to TRBD1. CDR1 and CDR2 (germline): MDHEN, SYDVKM. V lost 4 bases, J lost 2 bases, and 2 bases stayed unmatched. CDR3 length: 14 amino acids. CDR3 region: CASSSGQGNQPQHF. CDR3 sequence (DNA): TGTGCCAGCAGTTCCGGACAGGGCAATCAGCCCCAGCATTTT.

This chain joins TRBV19 and TRBJ1-1; no definite D call. CDR1 and CDR2 (germline): LNHDA, SQIVND (reference sequence). The V end lost 7 bases, the J end lost 0 bases, and 3 bases lay between the germline ends. CDR3 length: 11 residues. Written as DNA, the CDR3 is TGTGCCAGTAATTTGAACACTGAAGCTTTCTTT. It codes for CASNLNTEAFF.

The V gene is TRBV9, the J gene TRBJ2-1; TRBD2 matches at 8 bases. The length of the CDR3 is 17 residues. Germline CDR1 is SGDLS and CDR2 is YYNGEE. With 0 bases clipped from V and 9 bases from J, the junction kept 14 bases outside the gene matches. CDR3 in amino acids: CASSVGSDGRAGGEQFF. In nucleotides, the CDR3 is TGTGCCAGCAGCGTAGGAAGCGACGGGAGGGCCGGAGGTGAGCAGTTCTTC.

The V gene is TRBV6-1, the J gene TRBJ2-3; D uncertain. Germline-derived CDR1 and CDR2 are MNHNS and SASEGT. V lost 0 bases and J lost 2, with 9 bases in between. The CDR3 runs 15 residues. This CDR3 reads CASSEASGNTDTQYF. In nucleotides, the CDR3 is TGTGCCAGCAGTGAAGCCTCCGGAAACACAGATACGCAGTATTTT.

The V call is TRBV4-1, the J call TRBJ2-2; TRBD1 agrees at 11 bases. V dropped 1 base and J dropped 0; count of bases not matched to a gene: 10. The CDR3 covers 20 residues. Germline assignment: CDR1 MGHRA and CDR2 YSYEKL. This chain's CDR3 is CASSQGPGQGGDANTGELFF. DNA of the CDR3: TGCGCCAGCAGCCAAGGTCCGGGACAGGGGGGGGATGCGAACACCGGGGAGCTGTTTTTT.

V and J are TRBV7-2 and TRBJ2-7; tentatively, D is TRBD2 (6 bases). The CDR3 is 15 amino acids. Germline-derived CDR1 and CDR2 are SGHTA and FQGNSA. V lost 5 bases to trimming and J lost 7 bases, with 21 bases between them. The CDR3 DNA sequence: TGTGCCAGCAGCCGTGGCGGGAATTATCTTTTGGAGCAGTACTTC. This codes for CASSRGGNYLLEQYF.

The chain employs TRBV14 and TRBJ2-5; D may be TRBD1 or TRBD2 (6 bases each). The CDR3 has 16 residues. CDR1 and CDR2 from the germline V gene are SGHDN and FVKESK. Trimming took off 0 bases at V and 5 bases at J, with 16 bases between the two ends. In DNA form, the CDR3 reads TGTGCCAGCAGCCAAGAAGGGGGGAAAGTACGGGAGACCCAGTACTTC. Encoded protein: CASSQEGGKVRETQYF.

This chain joins TRBV27 and TRBJ1-4, with no clear D. This CDR3 spans 15 amino acids. CDR1 and CDR2 (germline): MNHEY, SMNVEV (reference sequence). V was trimmed by 5 bases and J by 3 bases, leaving 13 bases between them. The chain's CDR3 is CASSPRESANEKLFF. CDR3 in DNA: TGTGCCAGCAGTCCGAGGGAATCAGCTAATGAAAAACTGTTTTTT.

The chain employs TRBV5-5 and TRBJ2-5; D assignment may be TRBD1 or TRBD2 (5 bases each). This CDR3 has 13 amino acids. Germline V gene sequence: CDR1 SGHKS, CDR2 YYEKEE (reference sequence). The V end was cut by 1 base, the J end by 5 bases, with 9 bases between. The CDR3 DNA follows: TGTGCCAGCAGCTTGCTAGGGGAGGAGACCCAGTACTTC. Amino acids: CASSLLGEETQYF.

The V and J genes are TRBV6-6 and TRBJ1-4; D ambiguous. V was pared by 7 bases and J by 8 bases, with 17 bases between. The V gene's germline CDR1 is MNHNY and CDR2 SVGAGI (reference sequence). There are 14 residues in the CDR3. In nucleotides, the CDR3 is TGTGCCAGCATTGACACCGGCCTAGGGGAAAAACTGTTTTTT. This translates into CASIDTGLGEKLFF.

The chain is built from TRBV3-1 (or the pseudogene TRBV3-2) and TRBJ1-2; TRBD1 aligns across 7 bases. The germline gives CDR1 LGHDT, CDR2 YNNKEL (reference sequence). The trim removed 3 bases at V and 5 bases at J, leaving 12 bases unmatched. This CDR3 contains 16 residues. CDR3 amino acids: CASSQENRGLRYGYTF. The CDR3 DNA follows: TGTGCCAGCAGCCAGGAGAACAGGGGCTTAAGGTATGGCTACACCTTC.

The chain combines TRBV6-2 or TRBV6-3 with TRBJ1-2; D is possibly TRBD1 (6 bases). Germline V gene lookup returns CDR1 MNHEY and CDR2 SVGEGT. V lost 5 bases and J 5 bases, leaving 12 bases between the germline ends. There are 13 residues in the CDR3. CDR3 protein: CASSQGQQYGYTF. In DNA, the CDR3 is TGTGCCAGCAGTCAAGGACAGCAGTATGGCTACACCTTC.

This clone was seen just once. The CDR3 here is CASSISRENEQFF. CDR3 DNA sequence: TGTGCCAGTAGTATCTCCAGGGAGAATGAGCAGTTCTTC. The chain is built from TRBV19 and TRBJ2-1, with D perhaps assigned TRBD1 or TRBD2 (5 bases each). Trimming pared 3 bases from V and 7 bases from J, leaving 10 bases between. CDR3 length: 13 amino acids. Germline loops: CDR1 LNHDA, CDR2 SQIVND (reference sequence).

The CDR3 protein is CASGLGNSQETQYF. The CDR3 DNA sequence: TGTGCTAGTGGTTTAGGGAACTCCCAAGAGACCCAGTACTTC. V gene TRBV12-5 combines with J gene TRBJ2-5, with D hard to call. V was cut by 3 bases and J by 1 base, with 9 bases left in between. The length of the CDR3 is 14 residues. The V gene's germline CDR1 is LGHNT and CDR2 FRNRAP.

The chain joins TRBV7-9 to TRBJ1-2, with 9 bases aligning to TRBD1. This CDR3 spans 18 amino acids. Germline lookup yields CDR1 SEHNR and CDR2 FQNEAQ (reference sequence). The V and J ends lost 3 bases and 7 bases, in that order; junction bases with no gene match: 18. The DNA for the CDR3 is TGTGCCAGCAGCTTGGGACAGGGATTGCAATCCCCCCTAGCTGGCTACACCTTC. Amino acids: CASSLGQGLQSPLAGYTF.

The chain carries TRBV5-5 and TRBJ1-5; the D is unclear. The CDR3 is 15 amino acids. The germline V gene has CDR1 SGHKS and CDR2 YYEKEE (reference sequence). V lost 0 bases and J lost 3, with 10 bases in between. CDR3 sequence (DNA): TGTGCCAGCAGCTTGGCCGCACAGCTCAATCAGCCCCAGCATTTT. This sequence encodes CASSLAAQLNQPQHF.